The source of this T cell receptor (beta chain) is a study of blood T cell repertoires in COVID-19. This clone was counted a single time. The protocol was immunoSEQ multiplex PCR, while the TCRdb copy is restricted to in-frame clones and leaves out a portion. The table records some 250,000 clones, around 89% of them present only once. V gave up 11 bases and J gave up 6 bases, with 20 bases separating them. Germline CDR1 LNHDA, CDR2 SQIVND (reference sequence). The CDR3 sequence is 14 residues long. The sample comprised peripheral blood. The chain has TRBV19 and TRBJ2-1, with D possibly TRBD2 on 6 matching bases. This sequence originates from a woman aged 40 to 50 who had recovered from COVID-19. CDR3: CAAGGSLGANEQFF. The CDR3 bases are TGTGCCGCCGGGGGATCCCTCGGGGCCAATGAGCAGTTCTTC.